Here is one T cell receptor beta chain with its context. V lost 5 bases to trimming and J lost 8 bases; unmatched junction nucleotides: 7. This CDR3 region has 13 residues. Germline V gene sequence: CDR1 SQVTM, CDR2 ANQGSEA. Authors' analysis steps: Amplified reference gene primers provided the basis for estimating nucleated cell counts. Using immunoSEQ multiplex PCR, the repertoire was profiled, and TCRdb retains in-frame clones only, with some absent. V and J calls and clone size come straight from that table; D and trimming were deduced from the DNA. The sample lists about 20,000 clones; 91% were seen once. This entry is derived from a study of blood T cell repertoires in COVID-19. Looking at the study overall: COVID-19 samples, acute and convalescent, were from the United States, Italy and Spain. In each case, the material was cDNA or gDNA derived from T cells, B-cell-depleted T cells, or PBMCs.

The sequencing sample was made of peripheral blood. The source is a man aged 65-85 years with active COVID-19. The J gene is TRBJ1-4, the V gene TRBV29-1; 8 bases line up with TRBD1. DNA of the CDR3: TGCAGCGTTCTCAGGGGGCAGGGGGAAAAACTGTTTTTT. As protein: CSVLRGQGEKLFF.